This TCR beta chain was captured by sequencing in a study of monozygotic twins with inflammatory bowel disease. Germline assignment: CDR1 LGHNA and CDR2 YSLEER. The CDR3 is 16 amino acids. TCRdb reprocessed the 5' RACE reads and reports one entry per CDR3 protein, with no DNA. The specimen's table records about 300,000 distinct CDR3 sequences. The sequenced material came from blood. This chain links TRBV4-3 with TRBJ2-7. This receptor was obtained from a human donor with ulcerative colitis or Crohn's disease, or a healthy co-twin of an affected twin (not recorded which). CDR3 loop: CASSQVWGTSSYEQYF.